This T cell receptor (beta chain) was captured in a study of cytomegalovirus exposure and HLA in healthy donors. General study points: Later work found that TCR association rates differed between HLA loci; DRB1 had the most and HLA-C the fewest. Of the V segments, some could not be distinguished, including TRBV6-2 and TRBV6-3, and were excluded. For most TCR beta V segments, an earlier analysis put the productive rate at about 90% or about 30% of the time.

This clone appeared a few times. Its antigen is still unknown. Vbeta (60) and Jbeta (13) primers were used in the PCR. Libraries were prepared by immunoSEQ multiplex PCR; TCRdb keeps only in-frame clonotypes and omits some of them. The data hold over 85,000 clones, with roughly 80% observed a single time. V trimming: 4 bases; J trimming: 1 base; junction bases outside the gene matches: 6. The CDR3 totals 15 residues. In germline, CDR1 is SGHKS, CDR2 YYEKEE (reference sequence). Source material: PBMCs. The receptor was isolated from a man aged 35 to 55 in good health and CMV-seronegative. The chain uses TRBV5-5 and TRBJ2-3, with 7 positions matching TRBD1. CDR3 residues: CASSLGTVGTDTQYF. In DNA form, the CDR3 reads TGTGCCAGCAGCCTGGGGACAGTTGGCACAGATACGCAGTATTTT.